The next 25 T cell receptor beta chains were all read from a single sample in a study of CD8+ T cells in alopecia areata. As the sequencing template, cDNA was produced by extracting RNA and reverse transcribing it. The assay was immunoSEQ multiplex PCR, and TCRdb's table has in-frame clones only and misses some. The sample carries 250,000 to 350,000 clones, 60% recorded once. The treatment here: oral pan-JAK inhibitor, 5-10 mg twice daily. Sample: CD4+ T cells sorted from blood, taken around week 53, from a patient treated with tofacitinib. Source of these receptors: a human donor with alopecia areata.

The genes are TRBV6-6 and TRBJ2-1; 9 bases are a match to TRBD2. Germline trimming cut 5 bases from V and 8 bases from J; bases unmatched to any gene: 4. The CDR3 totals 13 residues. The germline V gene encodes CDR1 MNHNY and CDR2 SVGAGI (reference sequence). This CDR3 reads CASSLAGPYEQFF. The CDR3 DNA is TGTGCCAGCAGTCTAGCGGGGCCCTATGAGCAGTTCTTC.

There are many counts of this clone. Other nucleotide sequences from this sample produce the same CDR3. The chain combines TRBV29-1 with TRBJ1-1; D unresolved. V lost 7 bases, J lost 0 bases, and 3 bases lay in between. The CDR3 runs to 10 residues. CDR1 SQVTM and CDR2 ANQGSEA come from the germline V gene. CDR3 nucleotide sequence: TGCAGCGCCGTGAACACTGAAGCTTTCTTT. Translating it yields CSAVNTEAFF.

The chain has TRBV10-1 and TRBJ1-6, with 8 positions matching TRBD1. CDR3 length equals 15 residues. Germline V gives CDR1 WNHNN, CDR2 SYGVQD (reference sequence). With 2 bases clipped from V and 9 bases from J, the junction kept 6 bases outside the gene matches. The CDR3 spells CASSETGQDFSPLHF. For the CDR3, the DNA is TGCGCCAGCAGTGAGACGGGACAGGATTTTTCACCCCTCCACTTT.

This clone was seen more than once but under ten times. The gene calls are TRBV5-1 and TRBJ2-7; the D gene is possibly TRBD2 (5 bases). Germline CDR1 is SGHRS and CDR2 is YFSETQ. Trimming cost V 7 bases and J 0 bases, with 14 bases left between them. This CDR3 region has 14 residues. The CDR3 DNA reads TGCGCCAGCGGAACCGGGGTTAGCTCCTACGAGCAGTACTTC. Translation gives CASGTGVSSYEQYF.

The rearrangement joins TRBV29-1 to TRBJ2-7; tentatively, D is TRBD1 or TRBD2 (6 bases each). The V and J ends lost 7 bases and 0 bases respectively, with 13 bases between them. Germline V lookup: CDR1 SQVTM, CDR2 ANQGSEA. This CDR3 is built from 13 residues. The CDR3: CSAVSGASYEQYF. As DNA, the CDR3 is TGCAGCGCCGTCTCGGGGGCCTCCTACGAGCAGTACTTC.

This rearrangement joins TRBV6-5 to TRBJ2-7, with 7 positions matching TRBD1. Germline lookup yields CDR1 MNHEY and CDR2 SVGAGI. After removal of 2 bases from V and 5 bases from J, the junction contained 3 bases not matched to a gene. There are 13 residues in the CDR3. The CDR3 loop is CASSYTTGNEQYF. Written as DNA, the CDR3 is TGTGCCAGCAGTTACACGACAGGGAACGAGCAGTACTTC.

The rearrangement links TRBV4-1 to TRBJ2-7; TRBD1 aligns across 8 bases. J gave up 6 bases and V 3 bases, and 10 bases lay outside the gene matches. Germline V gives CDR1 MGHRA, CDR2 YSYEKL. CDR3 length: 15 residues. The CDR3 spells CASSHPGTGASEQYF. The CDR3 DNA follows: TGCGCCAGCAGCCACCCCGGGACAGGAGCCTCCGAGCAGTACTTC.

The V gene is TRBV5-1, the J gene TRBJ1-1; D gene ambiguous. The CDR3 spans 11 residues. The V gene's germline CDR1 is SGHRS and CDR2 YFSETQ. V dropped 2 bases and J dropped 11 bases, with 10 bases sitting between them. The DNA of the CDR3 is TGCGCCAGCAGCTTAGGCCCCTCGGCTTTCTTT. It encodes CASSLGPSAFF.

V usage is TRBV25-1 and J usage is TRBJ2-6; 9 positions match TRBD1. This CDR3 comprises 16 residues. Germline V gene data show CDR1 as MGHDK and CDR2 as SYGVNS. J lost 0 bases, V lost 7 bases, and 4 bases had no gene match. CDR3 loop: CASTWTGASGANVLTF. DNA for the CDR3: TGTGCCAGCACATGGACAGGGGCCTCTGGGGCCAACGTCCTGACTTTC.

The chain recombines TRBV15 with TRBJ2-4; no clear D gene. V lost 3 bases, J lost 9 bases, and 15 bases lay in between. The CDR3 extends over 14 amino acids. The germline V gene has CDR1 LNHNV and CDR2 YYDKDF (reference sequence). The CDR3 nucleotides read TGTGCCACCAGCAGTGGGGATACGGAACGCATTCAGTACTTC. Translated: CATSSGDTERIQYF. The full variable domain, in which reference TRBV15 and TRBJ2-4 provide the parts outside the CDR3, is DAMVIQNPRYQVTQFGKPVTLSCSQTLNHNVMYWYQQKSSQAPKLLFHYYDKDFNNEADTPDNFQSRRPNTSFCFLDIRSPGLGDTAMYLCATSSGDTERIQYFGAGTRLSVL.

This sequence joins TRBV9 and TRBJ1-1; no clear D. The germline CDR1 and CDR2 sequences are SGDLS and YYNGEE. Trimming cost V 3 bases and J 1 base, with 4 bases left between them. The CDR3 length is 12 residues. In DNA, the CDR3 is TGTGCCAGCAGCGCAGGGAACACTGAAGCTTTCTTT. This codes for CASSAGNTEAFF.

J is TRBJ2-7 and V is TRBV9; D gene unclear. This CDR3 has 15 residues. V lost 0 bases to trimming and J lost 4 bases, with 14 bases between them. CDR1 is SGDLS, CDR2 YYNGEE, per germline. The CDR3 DNA is TGTGCCAGCAGCGTAGGTGGGGTAAAAGGATACGAGCAGTACTTC. Translated: CASSVGGVKGYEQYF.

The CDR3 region has the DNA TGTGCCTGGAGTGTACTGCAGGGCTACGAGCAGTACTTC. This encodes CAWSVLQGYEQYF. This chain links TRBV30 with TRBJ2-7, with D possibly being TRBD1 (5 bases). CDR1 and CDR2 (germline): GTSNPN, SVGIG (reference sequence). The CDR3 has 13 amino acids. Deletions cut 0 bases from V and 3 bases from J, with 9 bases between. The entire variable domain, with the rest obtained from reference TRBV30 and TRBJ2-7, is as follows: SQTIHQWPATLVQPVGSPLSLECTVEGTSNPNLYWYRQAAGRGLQLLFYSVGIGQISSEVPQNLSASRPQDRQFILSSKKLLLSDSGFYLCAWSVLQGYEQYFGPGTRLTVT.

This chain joins TRBV9 and TRBJ1-6, with D hard to call. Trimming removed 4 bases from V and 8 bases from J, with 16 bases in between. This CDR3 has 15 residues. From germline, CDR1 is SGDLS and CDR2 YYNGEE. This CDR3 is CASSRGNDEHSPLHF. CDR3 sequence (DNA): TGTGCCAGCAGCAGAGGGAACGACGAACATTCACCCCTCCACTTT.

This chain links TRBV20-1 with TRBJ2-3; D remains unclear. The V and J ends lost 4 bases and 9 bases respectively, with 8 bases between them. In germline, CDR1 is DFQATT, CDR2 SNEGSKA (reference sequence). This CDR3 has 10 amino acids. In DNA, the CDR3 is TGCAGTGCTATTTTTTCCACGCAGTATTTT. Translating it yields CSAIFSTQYF.

This clone has only a few counts. This chain uses TRBV5-1 with TRBJ1-5; D ambiguous. The CDR3 totals 13 residues. Germline CDR1 SGHRS, CDR2 YFSETQ. The V end was cut by 4 bases, the J end by 5 bases, with 10 bases between. The CDR3 coding sequence is TGCGCCAGCAGCCCGTCCCCCGATCAGCCCCAGCATTTT. Its translation is CASSPSPDQPQHF. Complete variable domain (other parts from reference TRBV5-1 and TRBJ1-5): KAGVTQTPRYLIKTRGQQVTLSCSPISGHRSVSWYQQTPGQGLQFLFEYFSETQRNKGNFPGRFSGRQFSNSRSEMNVSTLELGDSALYLCASSPSPDQPQHFGDGTRLSIL.

The rearrangement links TRBV28 to TRBJ1-2; 7 nucleotides align to TRBD1. Germline trimming cut 3 bases from V and 4 bases from J; bases unmatched to any gene: 5. CDR1 is MDHEN, CDR2 SYDVKM, per germline. The CDR3 runs to 14 residues. The CDR3 here is CASSFGTATYGYTF. CDR3 DNA sequence: TGTGCCAGCAGTTTCGGGACAGCAACCTATGGCTACACCTTC.

The V and J genes are TRBV27 and TRBJ2-7; D might be TRBD1 or TRBD2, each matching 5 bases. This CDR3 spans 12 amino acids. V shed 7 bases and J shed 6 bases, with 13 bases lying between them. Germline-derived CDR1 and CDR2 are MNHEY and SMNVEV (reference sequence). Here the CDR3 reads CASTSPRGEQYF. The DNA for the CDR3 is TGTGCCAGCACTTCACCGAGGGGCGAGCAGTACTTC.

The rearrangement uses TRBV9 and TRBJ1-4; no reliable D call. This CDR3 is built from 14 residues. The V end was cut by 0 bases, the J end by 8 bases, with 11 bases between. Germline CDR1 is SGDLS and CDR2 is YYNGEE. CDR3 coding DNA: TGTGCCAGCAGCGTAGTACCAACGGGGGAAAAACTGTTTTTT. Its protein is CASSVVPTGEKLFF. Looking up the rest from reference TRBV9 and TRBJ1-4 gives the full variable domain: DSGVTQTPKHLITATGQRVTLRCSPRSGDLSVYWYQQSLDQGLQFLIQYYNGEERAKGNILERFSAQQFPDLHSELNLSSLELGDSALYFCASSVVPTGEKLFFGSGTQLSVL.

This clone has more than one count but fewer than ten. The chain is built from TRBV29-1 and TRBJ2-3; 14 bases are shared with TRBD2. Germline V gene sequence: CDR1 SQVTM, CDR2 ANQGSEA. The CDR3 runs to 13 residues. V was clipped by 7 bases and J by 5 bases; unmatched bases: 2. In nucleotides, the CDR3 is TGCAGCGGTGGGACTAGCGGGGGAGATACGCAGTATTTT. This sequence encodes CSGGTSGGDTQYF.

This rearrangement joins TRBV5-1 to TRBJ1-1; 7 bases are shared with TRBD1. Germline CDR1 SGHRS, CDR2 YFSETQ. The V gene end was trimmed by 4 bases and the J gene end by 4 bases; junction bases not matched to a gene: 4. The CDR3 loop spans 13 amino acids. The CDR3 DNA reads as TGCGCCAGCAGCCACGACAGGGTCACTGAAGCTTTCTTT. Encoded protein: CASSHDRVTEAFF.

This clone was detected a few times. The J gene is TRBJ1-1, the V gene TRBV30; D is unresolved. This CDR3 is built from 10 residues. Trimming took 3 bases from V and 9 from J, leaving 8 bases between them. The germline V gene encodes CDR1 GTSNPN and CDR2 SVGIG (reference sequence). Written as DNA, the CDR3 is TGTGCCTGGAGACAGCTACAAGCTTTCTTT. This encodes CAWRQLQAFF.

The V gene is TRBV9, the J gene TRBJ2-5; the D gene is possibly TRBD1 (6 bases). The germline CDR1 and CDR2 sequences are SGDLS and YYNGEE. The CDR3 totals 15 residues. V was trimmed by 0 bases and J by 1 base, leaving 10 bases between them. The DNA for the CDR3 is TGTGCCAGCAGCGTAGTATCAGGGGTCCAAGAGACCCAGTACTTC. The encoded protein is CASSVVSGVQETQYF.

The J gene is TRBJ2-2, the V gene TRBV2; 7 bases are a match to TRBD1. The V gene's germline CDR1 is SNHLY and CDR2 FYNNEI. Germline trimming cut 3 bases from V and 6 bases from J; bases unmatched to any gene: 13. The CDR3 sequence is 17 residues long. The CDR3 region has the DNA TGTGCCAGCAGTGATGTCCCAGACAGGGTAAAAGCCGGGGAGCTGTTTTTT. Amino acid sequence: CASSDVPDRVKAGELFF.

This chain uses TRBV15 with TRBJ2-7; 9 bases align to TRBD1. V shed 2 bases, J shed 5 bases, and the junction held 7 bases outside the gene matches. From germline, CDR1 is LNHNV and CDR2 YYDKDF (reference sequence). This CDR3 spans 15 amino acids. The CDR3 DNA reads as TGTGCCACCAGCAGAATGGGACAGGGCCTAAACGAGCAGTACTTC. Translating gives CATSRMGQGLNEQYF.